One and the same sample provided the 25 T cell receptor beta chains below, sequenced in a study of T cells in Graves' hyperthyroidism and ophthalmopathy. Researchers amplified the TCR beta CDR3 regions from RNA transcripts. Researchers ran a first-round RT-PCR on the TCR CDR3 using the HTBI primer set. TCRdb re-derived calls from the multiplex PCR reads in MiXCR, one entry per CDR3 protein. Found here are approximately 380,000 distinct CDR3 sequences, over 12% of them singletons; the top ten hold around 28%. Material for sequencing was blood. The source is a man aged 45 to 65 with Graves' ophthalmopathy.

The V gene is TRBV20-1, the J gene TRBJ2-5; D is unclear. The CDR3 consists of 14 residues. V was shortened by 5 bases and J by 2 bases, with 15 bases between the two germline ends. Germline lookup yields CDR1 DFQATT and CDR2 SNEGSKA (reference sequence). CDR3 sequence (DNA): TGCAGTGCTGAATCTCGGACGGCGCAAGAGACCCAGTACTTC. It translates to CSAESRTAQETQYF.

This clonotype was counted at least ten times. The chain recombines TRBV2 with TRBJ1-1; a possible D gene is TRBD1 (6 bases). The V gene's germline CDR1 is SNHLY and CDR2 FYNNEI. This CDR3 is 16 amino acids long. V was pared by 6 bases and J by 0 bases, with 17 bases between. CDR3 protein: CASRQGFGVVNTEAFF. The CDR3 bases are TGTGCCAGCAGACAGGGTTTCGGGGTGGTGAACACTGAAGCTTTCTTT.

In this sample, this clonotype turned up many times. The CDR3 DNA sequence: TGTGCCAGCAGTCCCGGGACTATGTTGTCCAATGAGCAGTTCTTC. Amino acids: CASSPGTMLSNEQFF. The chain recombines TRBV28 with TRBJ2-1; 7 nucleotides align to TRBD2. The V gene end was trimmed by 5 bases and the J gene end by 6 bases; junction bases not matched to a gene: 10. Germline CDR1 is MDHEN and CDR2 is SYDVKM. This CDR3 has 15 amino acids.

The chain links TRBV7-3 to TRBJ2-3; D unresolved. The CDR3 has 14 amino acids. Deletions cut 5 bases from V and 0 bases from J, with 9 bases between. Germline-derived CDR1 and CDR2 are SGHTA and FQGTGA. CDR3: CASSVAASTDTQYF. The CDR3 coding sequence is TGTGCCAGCAGCGTCGCTGCTAGCACAGATACGCAGTATTTT.

The J gene is TRBJ2-2, the V gene TRBV20-1, with D maybe TRBD2 (7 bases). The CDR3 contains 15 residues. Looked up from germline, CDR1 is DFQATT and CDR2 is SNEGSKA (reference sequence). V dropped 5 bases and J dropped 2 bases, with 15 bases sitting between them. This chain's CDR3 is CSAALGGVNTGELFF. The CDR3 DNA follows: TGCAGTGCTGCCCTAGGGGGGGTAAACACCGGGGAGCTGTTTTTT.

This clonotype was picked up many times. The chain is built from TRBV3-1 and TRBJ1-1; D is possibly TRBD1 (6 bases). Between the trimmed V and J ends, which lost 4 bases and 7 bases, there was a span of 13 bases. CDR1 LGHDT and CDR2 YNNKEL come from the germline V gene (reference sequence). The CDR3 has 13 residues. CDR3 loop: CASSLRTDLEAFF. The CDR3 DNA sequence: TGTGCCAGCAGCCTAAGGACAGACCTTGAAGCTTTCTTT.

This clonotype was seen many times. The chain uses TRBV7-2 and TRBJ2-1; 10 nucleotides align to TRBD2. CDR1 is SGHTA and CDR2 is FQGNSA in the germline V gene. The CDR3 is 15 residues long. Losses at the gene ends were 3 bases for V and 5 bases for J; bases not matched to a gene: 4. This chain's CDR3 is CASSFGLAANNEQFF. The CDR3 nucleotides are TGTGCCAGCAGCTTCGGACTAGCGGCAAACAATGAGCAGTTCTTC.

This clonotype was recorded at least ten times. The chain has TRBV6-2 or TRBV6-3 and TRBJ2-1; 13 bases fit TRBD2. V lost 6 bases to trimming and J lost 8 bases; unmatched junction nucleotides: 7. This CDR3 is 15 amino acids long. Germline V gene sequence: CDR1 MNHEY, CDR2 SVGEGT. The CDR3 spells CASRTGTSGKDEQFF. CDR3 sequence (DNA): TGTGCCAGCAGAACCGGGACTAGCGGGAAGGATGAGCAGTTCTTC.

This clonotype has just a few counts. V gene TRBV18 combines with J gene TRBJ2-1; the D call may be TRBD1 or TRBD2 (5 bases each). There are 14 residues in the CDR3. V gave up 2 bases and J gave up 7 bases, with 12 bases separating them. The germline CDR1 and CDR2 sequences are KGHSH and LQKENI. The CDR3 DNA sequence: TGTGCCAGCTCACCAAGGGGTGGGACGAATGAGCAGTTCTTC. Encoded protein: CASSPRGGTNEQFF.

This clonotype showed up many times. The V and J genes are TRBV4-2 and TRBJ2-1, with D possibly TRBD2 on 7 matching bases. Trimming shortened V by 3 bases and J by 4 bases, and 19 bases separated the two germline ends. The length of the CDR3 is 17 residues. CDR1 and CDR2 from the germline V gene are LGHNA and YNFKEQ. The CDR3 DNA reads TGTGCCAGCAGCCATCCCGGGGGGCTAGCGGAATACAATGAGCAGTTCTTC. Encoded protein: CASSHPGGLAEYNEQFF.

This clonotype was observed many times. The V call is TRBV9, the J call TRBJ2-2, with 8 bases identical to TRBD1. V gave up 4 bases and J gave up 1 base; unmatched junction bases: 6. Germline values: CDR1 SGDLS, CDR2 YYNGEE. The CDR3 has 16 residues. CDR3: CASSLTGTGNTGELFF. The CDR3 region has the DNA TGTGCCAGCAGCCTAACTGGGACAGGGAACACCGGGGAGCTGTTTTTT.

The rearrangement links TRBV7-2 to TRBJ2-1; TRBD2 matches 12 bases. Per the germline V gene, CDR1 is SGHTA and CDR2 is FQGNSA. CDR3 length equals 15 residues. V was pared by 2 bases and J by 10 bases, with 6 bases of the junction left unmatched. The chain's CDR3 is CASSLLTSGRGEQFF. In DNA form, the CDR3 reads TGTGCCAGCAGCTTATTGACTAGCGGGAGAGGCGAGCAGTTCTTC.

This clonotype occurred many times. The rearrangement joins TRBV5-1 to TRBJ1-1; maybe TRBD1 (5 bases). The germline V and J ends were trimmed by 0 bases and 4 bases, with 22 bases remaining between them. In germline, CDR1 is SGHRS, CDR2 YFSETQ. The CDR3 has 18 amino acids. The CDR3 protein is CASSLGGTLGGGGTEAFF. CDR3 bases: TGCGCCAGCAGCTTGGGGGGGACTTTGGGGGGAGGAGGCACTGAAGCTTTCTTT.

This clonotype was seen once. The rearrangement uses TRBV29-1 and TRBJ1-1, with unresolved D. CDR1 and CDR2 (germline): SQVTM, ANQGSEA. Trimming took off 3 bases at V and 2 bases at J, with 7 bases between the two ends. The CDR3 extends over 12 amino acids. Written as DNA, the CDR3 is TGCAGCGTTGAGTGGGGAAACACTGAAGCTTTCTTT. Protein: CSVEWGNTEAFF.

This clonotype was counted only a few times. This chain uses TRBV20-1 with TRBJ1-5; unclear D gene. Trimming removed 5 bases at V and 2 bases at J, with 19 bases between. Germline-derived CDR1 and CDR2 are DFQATT and SNEGSKA (reference sequence). There are 16 residues in the CDR3. The CDR3 sequence is CSAWAYDLIGNQPQHF. CDR3 DNA: TGCAGTGCTTGGGCCTACGACCTCATTGGCAATCAGCCCCAGCATTTT.

The rearrangement links TRBV5-1 to TRBJ2-2; no firm D call. The CDR3 loop spans 13 amino acids. Germline V gives CDR1 SGHRS, CDR2 YFSETQ. Trimming stripped 4 bases from V and 6 bases from J, with 10 bases between. DNA for the CDR3: TGCGCCAGCAGCCCGGGCCCGGCCGGGGAGCTGTTTTTT. Its translation is CASSPGPAGELFF. The whole variable domain, filled in from reference TRBV5-1 and TRBJ2-2, reads KAGVTQTPRYLIKTRGQQVTLSCSPISGHRSVSWYQQTPGQGLQFLFEYFSETQRNKGNFPGRFSGRQFSNSRSEMNVSTLELGDSALYLCASSPGPAGELFFGEGSRLTVL.

The chain links TRBV18 to TRBJ1-5; D possibly corresponds to TRBD1 (6 bases). Trimming cost V 2 bases and J 7 bases, with 15 bases left between them. Per the germline V gene, CDR1 is KGHSH and CDR2 is LQKENI. The CDR3 length is 15 residues. The DNA of the CDR3 is TGTGCCAGCTCACCATCCGGGGGCGCGGTACAGCCCCAGCATTTT. Its protein is CASSPSGGAVQPQHF.

This clonotype came up many times. The genes are TRBV12-3 or TRBV12-4 and TRBJ2-1, with 14 bases identical to TRBD2. V lost 4 bases, J lost 7 bases, and 6 bases stayed unmatched. The CDR3 has 16 residues. The CDR3 protein is CASSSQGTSGSNEQFF. CDR3 in DNA: TGTGCCAGCAGTTCCCAAGGGACTAGCGGGAGTAATGAGCAGTTCTTC.

This clonotype was counted many times. The chain uses TRBV2 and TRBJ2-7; no reliable D call. This CDR3 region has 12 residues. V dropped 8 bases and J dropped 0 bases, with 8 bases sitting between them. From germline, CDR1 is SNHLY and CDR2 FYNNEI. The CDR3 bases are TGTGCCAGCCAGGAGTACTCCTACGAGCAGTACTTC. This translates into CASQEYSYEQYF.

The CDR3 is CASRGTSGTNTGELFF. As DNA, the CDR3 is TGTGCCAGCAGGGGTACTAGCGGGACAAACACCGGGGAGCTGTTTTTT. This chain links TRBV6-2 or TRBV6-3 with TRBJ2-2; 10 nucleotides match TRBD2. The CDR3 is made up of 16 amino acids. J was trimmed by 2 bases and V by 6 bases; bases with no gene match: 6. The V gene's germline CDR1 is MNHEY and CDR2 SVGEGT.

As to this clonotype: The junction shows a germline mismatch at one end, possibly a read error. J is TRBJ2-7 and V is TRBV28; D is perhaps TRBD2 (5 bases). The CDR3 consists of 16 residues. Germline CDR1 MDHEN, CDR2 SYDVKM. In DNA form, the CDR3 reads TGTGTCAGCAGTCCTTCCTTCCAAGGGAGAGGCCACGAGCAGTACTTC. Encoded protein: CVSSPSFQGRGHEQYF.

In this sample, this clonotype turned up many times. This chain uses TRBV9 with TRBJ1-6, with D perhaps matching TRBD1 (6 bases). There are 15 residues in the CDR3. Trimming left V 3 bases short and J 7 bases short, with 14 bases between. CDR1 is SGDLS, CDR2 YYNGEE, per germline. CDR3 in amino acids: CASSETLGGNSPLHF. As DNA, the CDR3 is TGTGCCAGCAGCGAGACTTTAGGGGGGAATTCACCCCTCCACTTT. Full variable domain (missing parts from reference TRBV9 and TRBJ1-6): DSGVTQTPKHLITATGQRVTLRCSPRSGDLSVYWYQQSLDQGLQFLIQYYNGEERAKGNILERFSAQQFPDLHSELNLSSLELGDSALYFCASSETLGGNSPLHFGNGTRLTVT.

In its sample, this clonotype was seen many times. The V call is TRBV6-2 or TRBV6-3, the J call TRBJ2-7; D is uncertain. The V end was cut by 6 bases, the J end by 4 bases, with 7 bases between. The CDR3 is made up of 11 amino acids. The germline V gene has CDR1 MNHEY and CDR2 SVGEGT. The CDR3 bases are TGTGCCAGCAGGATCCGTTACGAGCAGTACTTC. Its protein is CASRIRYEQYF.

This chain links TRBV5-1 with TRBJ2-7; TRBD1 matches at 7 bases. Unmatched junction bases numbered 3, after V lost 0 bases and J lost 12 bases. The length of the CDR3 is 11 residues. Germline values: CDR1 SGHRS, CDR2 YFSETQ. The CDR3 sequence: CASSLGDSRYF. The CDR3 nucleotides are TGCGCCAGCAGCTTGGGGGACAGCAGGTACTTC.

This clonotype was detected ten times or more. V and J are TRBV28 and TRBJ1-3; D gene ambiguous. With 5 bases removed from V and 2 bases from J, the gap between germline ends came to 10 bases. The CDR3 loop spans 14 amino acids. From germline, CDR1 is MDHEN and CDR2 SYDVKM. CDR3 protein: CASSNRYAGNTIYF. In DNA form, the CDR3 reads TGTGCCAGCAGTAACCGATATGCTGGAAACACCATATATTTT.